One and the same sample provided the 13 T cell receptor beta chains below, sequenced in a study of blood T cell repertoires in COVID-19. Libraries were prepared by immunoSEQ multiplex PCR; TCRdb keeps only in-frame clonotypes and omits some of them. The sample includes fewer than 300,000 clones, approximately 86% of them seen just once. Source material: peripheral blood. These receptor sequences come from a woman aged 30 to 39 with acute or convalescent COVID-19.

The V and J genes are TRBV7-2 and TRBJ2-7; D remains ambiguous. This CDR3 spans 15 amino acids. Per the germline V gene, CDR1 is SGHTA and CDR2 is FQGNSA. The V end lost 5 bases, the J end lost 7 bases, and 21 bases lay between the germline ends. The DNA of the CDR3 is TGTGCCAGCAGCCCCCGAGGTGCGGATCCTAGGGAGCAGTACTTC. This codes for CASSPRGADPREQYF.

The genes are TRBV5-1 and TRBJ2-3; D is undetermined. V shed 5 bases and J shed 0 bases, with 22 bases lying between them. Germline V gene lookup returns CDR1 SGHRS and CDR2 YFSETQ. The CDR3 totals 18 residues. CDR3 in amino acids: CASSSGLTLRSSTDTQYF. The CDR3, as DNA: TGCGCCAGCAGTAGTGGTTTGACTCTCCGCTCTAGCACAGATACGCAGTATTTT. Supplemented by reference TRBV5-1 and TRBJ2-3, the full variable domain reads KAGVTQTPRYLIKTRGQQVTLSCSPISGHRSVSWYQQTPGQGLQFLFEYFSETQRNKGNFPGRFSGRQFSNSRSEMNVSTLELGDSALYLCASSSGLTLRSSTDTQYFGPGTRLTVL.

The rearrangement joins TRBV9 to TRBJ2-1; tentatively, D is TRBD2 (7 bases). V was cut by 0 bases and J by 5 bases, with 12 bases left in between. Germline V gene sequence: CDR1 SGDLS, CDR2 YYNGEE. The CDR3 has 15 amino acids. CDR3 sequence: CASSVEGGQNNEQFF. CDR3 sequence (DNA): TGTGCCAGCAGCGTAGAGGGGGGGCAGAACAATGAGCAGTTCTTC.

This clone was counted once. The chain combines TRBV27 with TRBJ2-4, with D maybe TRBD2 (6 bases). CDR1 and CDR2 (germline): MNHEY, SMNVEV (reference sequence). This CDR3 spans 15 amino acids. V was shortened by 2 bases and J by 8 bases, with 16 bases between the two germline ends. The CDR3 spells CASSLGGMAVDIQYF. Written as DNA, the CDR3 is TGTGCCAGCAGTTTAGGCGGGATGGCGGTGGACATTCAGTACTTC.

This clone has just one count. The rearrangement joins TRBV19 to TRBJ1-5; maybe TRBD1 (5 bases). This CDR3 contains 15 residues. Trimming removed 8 bases at V and 0 bases at J, with 14 bases between. CDR1 and CDR2 from the germline V gene are LNHDA and SQIVND (reference sequence). As DNA, the CDR3 is TGTGCCAGTGGGGGACTTCGATATAGCAATCAGCCCCAGCATTTT. Residues: CASGGLRYSNQPQHF.

The chain links TRBV24-1 to TRBJ2-1; 8 bases are shared with TRBD2. With V trimmed by 3 bases and J by 9 bases, 3 bases remained unmatched. The CDR3 consists of 13 residues. CDR1 is KGHDR and CDR2 is SFDVKD in the germline V gene. The CDR3 bases are TGTGCCACCAGTGATGGGACTAGGGCTGAGCAGTTCTTC. Translating it yields CATSDGTRAEQFF.

This chain connects TRBV20-1 to TRBJ2-7; maybe TRBD1 (5 bases). CDR1 and CDR2 (germline): DFQATT, SNEGSKA (reference sequence). With 3 bases removed from V and 3 bases from J, the gap between germline ends came to 9 bases. The CDR3 is made up of 12 amino acids. CDR3 bases: TGCAGTGCTAGTGAACAGGACTACGAGCAGTACTTC. Amino acids: CSASEQDYEQYF.

The chain uses TRBV3-1 (or the pseudogene TRBV3-2) and TRBJ2-2; D is ambiguous. The CDR3 length is 11 residues. In germline, CDR1 is LGHDT, CDR2 YNNKEL (reference sequence). V lost 7 bases and J lost 5, with 5 bases in between. The CDR3 region has the DNA TGTGCCAGCACCTTGACCGGGGAGCTGTTTTTT. Protein product: CASTLTGELFF.

The chain has TRBV10-3 and TRBJ2-2; possibly TRBD1 for D (6 bases). V lost 8 bases, J lost 2 bases, and 21 bases lay in between. CDR3 length equals 17 residues. The germline gives CDR1 ENHRY, CDR2 SYGVKD. CDR3 DNA sequence: TGTGCCATCCCCAGAGGGGCTGGGACATTCAACACCGGGGAGCTGTTTTTT. Translated, it gives CAIPRGAGTFNTGELFF.

The chain links TRBV4-3 to TRBJ1-1, with D unclear. V lost 0 bases, J lost 5 bases, and 13 bases lay in between. The CDR3 length is 15 residues. Germline V lookup: CDR1 LGHNA, CDR2 YSLEER. The DNA of the CDR3 is TGCGCCAGCAGCCAAGATCCGGGATCGGGGACTGAAGCTTTCTTT. As protein: CASSQDPGSGTEAFF.

The rearrangement joins TRBV6-5 to TRBJ2-7; 11 bases align to TRBD2. The CDR3 sequence is 15 residues long. J lost 1 base, V lost 8 bases, and 7 bases had no gene match. Germline assignment: CDR1 MNHEY and CDR2 SVGAGI. CDR3 nucleotide sequence: TGTGCCAGCCTGACGGGACTAGCGGTGTCCTACGAGCAGTACTTC. This gives the protein CASLTGLAVSYEQYF.

This clone showed up just once. The chain carries TRBV6-1 and TRBJ1-3; D is ambiguous. The V and J ends lost 2 bases and 8 bases respectively, with 13 bases between them. There are 14 residues in the CDR3. The V gene's germline CDR1 is MNHNS and CDR2 SASEGT. CDR3 DNA: TGTGCCAGCAGTGAATTCCAACCGAGGGACACCATATATTTT. Its protein is CASSEFQPRDTIYF.

V gene TRBV5-8 combines with J gene TRBJ2-1, with 13 bases aligning to TRBD2. Germline V gives CDR1 SGHTS, CDR2 YDEGEE. This CDR3 spans 19 amino acids. Trimming took 2 bases from V and 4 from J; bases not matched to a gene: 12. CDR3 sequence reads: CASSFPGLAGEVLYNEQFF. In DNA, the CDR3 is TGTGCCAGCAGCTTCCCTGGACTAGCGGGAGAAGTTTTATACAATGAGCAGTTCTTC.